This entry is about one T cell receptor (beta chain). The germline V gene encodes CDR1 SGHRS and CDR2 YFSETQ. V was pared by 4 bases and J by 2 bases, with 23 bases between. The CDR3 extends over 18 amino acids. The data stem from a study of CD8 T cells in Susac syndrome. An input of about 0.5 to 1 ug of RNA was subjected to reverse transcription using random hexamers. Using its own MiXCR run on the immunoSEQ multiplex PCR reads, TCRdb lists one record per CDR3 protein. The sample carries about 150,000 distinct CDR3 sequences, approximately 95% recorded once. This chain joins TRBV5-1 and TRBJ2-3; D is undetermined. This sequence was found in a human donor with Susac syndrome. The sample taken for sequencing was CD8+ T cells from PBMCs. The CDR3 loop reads CASSAVINPPTPTDTQYF. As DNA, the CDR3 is TGCGCCAGCAGCGCCGTTATTAACCCACCAACGCCCACAGATACGCAGTATTTT.